This TCR beta chain is drawn from a study of cytomegalovirus exposure and HLA in healthy donors listed by TCRdb under 2017. For context, the study as a whole: An earlier analysis of approximately 600 of the donors reported 250 to 300 Gb of sequence data and about 100 million unique TCR beta sequences from about 200 million T cells. Around 300 gigabases of sequencing data and tens of millions of unique TCR sequences were included in an early release covering about 600 HLA-typed donors. Of the roughly 420 genotyped donors, 81% were placed in the genetic ancestry cluster associated with self-reported Caucasian donors. The study aimed to test whether signatures of past pathogen exposure could be identified by cataloging public T cell receptors. The T cell repertoires of 666 subjects were profiled by immunosequencing and related to cytomegalovirus serostatus. A separate validation cohort of 100 to 150 different subjects was used in addition to the roughly 700-subject first cohort. To predict cytomegalovirus infection status, the study brought together high-throughput TCR immunosequencing, statistical association of individual TCRs with disease status, and machine learning. In a later analysis, previously published TCR beta repertoires from hundreds of donors were re-analyzed and high-resolution HLA genotyping was added so that TCR occurrence patterns could be studied. Rather than drawing on any new phenotypic data, the later analysis identified candidate immune exposures from TCR beta sequences and the way those sequences occurred across donors. To decide whether each TCR beta V gene segment behaved as functional or pseudogenic, an earlier analysis of approximately 600 of the donors relied on high-throughput TCR beta sequencing. Donor age, sex, ethnicity and CMV serostatus were compiled alongside the repertoire data. In a later genetic analysis, genome-wide SNP genotypes for about 55% of the roughly 670 donors were used, and that subset was treated as a discovery cohort. All discovery cohort repertoires had been generated on a single sequencing platform. HLA typing covered class I and class II loci at four-digit resolution. Typing coverage differed by locus: A, B, C, DRB1 and DQB1 were typed in roughly 620-630 donors, DQA1 in 522, DPA1 in 606, and DPB1 in approximately 450. Four or five DR-DQ haplotypes were handled as single units for association and clustering, since linkage in the cohort was strong. Across 300 to 500 genotyped donors of the cohort, an average of roughly 250,000 unique TCR beta nucleotide sequences per donor were sequenced, and around 20% of those sequences were non-productive.

With regard to this clone: What this receptor recognizes is not known.

The cohort consisted of 600 to 700 healthy bone marrow donors. At the time of sampling, every cohort member was nominally healthy, though immune exposures that went unrecorded were likely present. The donor was CMV seronegative and belonged to the group of 350 or so seronegative cohort members. A peripheral blood sample was provided by each donor, and peripheral blood mononuclear cells were used for TCR beta sequencing. The Qiagen DNeasy Blood Extraction Kit was used to extract genomic DNA from the blood cell samples. The library relied on the immunoSEQ multiplex PCR assay. The multiplex PCR relied on a mix of 60 forward primers for TCR Vbeta segments and 13 reverse primers for TCR Jbeta segments. A multiplex PCR assay on genomic DNA amplified the CDR3 region of rearranged TCR beta genes. On the Illumina HiSeq System, the amplified TCR beta libraries were sequenced as 87-base-pair reads. The source study handled its data this way. A later analysis tallied 75 million to 85 million unique TCR beta chains across the approximately 670 repertoires, and around 10 million of those chains were shared by two or more donors. A nearest-neighbor algorithm error-corrected the raw reads and collapsed the reads into unique sequences, merging closely related sequences to remove PCR and sequencing errors. CDR3 sequences were aligned to IMGT reference sequences to assign V, D and J gene segments. For a sequence to be retained, a match of at least six nucleotides to both a V gene segment and a J gene segment was required. A rearrangement counted as productive if the CDR3 had no stop codons and remained in frame with V and J, and every other rearrangement counted as non-productive. CDR3 was defined according to IMGT convention as the region running from the second conserved V-encoded cysteine to the conserved J-encoded phenylalanine. In an earlier analysis of more than 550 of the donors, sequences lacking an unambiguous match to a single V gene segment were excluded. In an earlier analysis of about 590 of the donors, a V segment was called functional when productive rearrangements were above 56.7%, and segregating when the standard deviation between donors exceeded 5%. A statistical classification framework was developed to diagnose cytomegalovirus status using the catalog of TCR beta chain sequences. In a later analysis, V and J genes were assigned by comparing TCR nucleotide sequences against IMGT/GENE-DB human TR gene sequences. The TCRdist pipeline was used in a later analysis to assign CDR3 sequences and most-parsimonious VDJ recombination scenarios. In a later analysis, each TCR beta chain was defined by its CDR3 amino acid sequence together with its V-gene family, and reads without a unique V-gene family were excluded. A later analysis removed several hundred highly shared, low-generation-probability nucleotide sequences to deal with suspected cross-contamination and a sequencing artifact. For each public chain, a later analysis derived a clonal expansion index from normalized ranks of inferred template counts within each repertoire. In a later analysis, generation probabilities were computed using a VDJ recombination model fitted to out-of-frame rearrangements, and the results were checked against IGoR. In a later analysis, TCR-TCR, TCR-HLA and TCR-CMV co-occurrence was scored with hypergeometric tests, and a repertoire-size bias correction was applied to TCR pairs. In a later analysis, false discovery rates were estimated by permuting HLA or CMV assignments 20 times. In a later analysis, co-occurring TCRs were grouped using DBSCAN, and TCRdist sequence similarity was added for clustering within HLA-allele-positive subsets. Repertoires with fewer than 30,000 or more than 120,000 public chains, plus five repertoires with anomalous nucleotide sharing, were excluded from co-occurrence clustering. TCRdb took this table from immuneACCESS and kept in-frame rearrangements with V and J called. Such tables lack part of the clones; where checked against another copy, unresolved V genes explain under half of the gap, and the rest is unexplained. V and J calls and clone size are those listed in that table; D and trimming were worked out from the DNA. The sample's table lists a count of around 130,000 clones. The ten largest clones add up to around 1.5% of the sample.

Summary of the overall study and its limitations: According to a later genetic analysis, donors in an Asian-associated ancestry cluster had fewer N-insertions in productive TCRs than the approximately 700-donor mean. The authors suggested that the approach could potentially be extended to other disease states and immunological phenotypes. A cluster of highly shared sequence variants was judged likely to represent a technical artifact of the sequencing pipeline. Because HLA typing was unavailable for some donors at each locus, only the typed subset was used in association tests. Strong co-occurrence of HLA alleles, especially DR and DQ, made assigning TCR associations to individual alleles difficult. In a later analysis, some 17,000 TCR beta sequences were associated with specific HLA alleles at a false discovery rate of 0.05. Across donors, most TCR sequences were observed very rarely, whereas some public TCRs were present in many individuals. Sequencing depth was assumed to be roughly uniform across donors in the presence/absence analyses, though that assumption may not hold. Around 16 rarely observed V segments, including chromosome 9 orphons, were excluded from the earlier analysis of some 590 of the donors because counts were too low. The only immune exposure information available for the cohort was CMV serostatus. The study listed 150 to 200 TCR beta chains as associated with cytomegalovirus. A later analysis found that HLA-associated TCR beta chains were more clonally expanded and had lower generation probabilities than equally common non-associated chains. According to a later analysis, TCR association rates differed among HLA loci, with DRB1 alleles showing the most associated TCRs and HLA-C alleles showing the fewest. The classifier was reported to diagnose cytomegalovirus status with high specificity and sensitivity in both the original cohort and the validation cohort. Most CMV-associated TCR beta chains appeared to be HLA-restricted in a later analysis, and the HLA associations seemed to be driven largely by CMV exposure. An association between a missense DCLRE1C variant and V-gene and J-gene trimming of TCR beta chains was found in a later genetic analysis and replicated in an independent cohort. A further reported finding was that TCR beta sequences accurately predicted the HLA-A and HLA-B alleles for most subjects in the first cohort. In vitro tests confirmed that a few of the cytomegalovirus-associated TCR beta chains recognize cytomegalovirus antigens. In a later analysis, several top co-occurrence clusters were reported to appear linked to parvovirus B19, influenza, CMV and Epstein-Barr virus. Broadly in line with IMGT annotations, most TCR beta V segments showed up in productive rearrangements about 87% or about 30% of the time in an earlier analysis of some 590 of the donors. Only TCR beta chains were sequenced in this cohort, and the absence of alpha or paired-chain data limited detectable features. Correlated functional status among segregating V segments might be attributable to linkage disequilibrium, but an unknown experimental factor could not be ruled out.

Sequenced sample: PBMCs. The receptor comes from a middle-aged woman in good health and CMV-seronegative.

The base sequence is TGTGCCAGCAGTGTAAACATTGGTGTTGAAAAACTGTTTTTT. Protein translation: CASSVNIGVEKLFF. Recombination linked TRBV7-9 to TRBJ1-4, with the D gene call left open. Looking up the germline V gene (reference sequence) yields CDR1 SEHNR and CDR2 FQNEAQ. V was cut back by 6 bases and J by 7 bases, leaving a gap of 15 bases between them. The CDR3 starts with the cysteine, ends with the phenylalanine, and has 14 residues. The read is trimmed to its CDR3 DNA, 42 bases read in frame from base 1.